The source of this T cell receptor (beta chain) is a study of cytomegalovirus exposure and HLA in healthy donors. On the study more broadly: The 120 or so validation repertoires were reported in a later analysis to have been generated on the same platform as the roughly 670 first-cohort repertoires.

This clone has just one count. Assay: immunoSEQ multiplex PCR; the TCRdb copy retains only in-frame clones and omits some. The profile shows about 200,000 clones, about three quarters of them singletons. The CDR3 spans 17 residues. The germline V gene encodes CDR1 SGHRS and CDR2 YFSETQ. Trimming at V came to 6 bases and at J to 3 bases, leaving 16 bases not matched to a gene. Separate from the 666-subject first cohort, the roughly 120-subject validation cohort was the one that the donors belonged to. The sequence was obtained from a woman in her twenties or thirties in good health and CMV-seronegative. This sequence joins TRBV5-1 and TRBJ2-7; 9 bases are a match to TRBD1. Sequences were obtained from PBMCs. The CDR3 sequence is CASKGGQGSSQGYEQYF. The CDR3 bases are TGCGCCAGCAAGGGGGGACAGGGTTCTTCCCAAGGCTACGAGCAGTACTTC.